This TCR beta chain was documented in a study of T-cell reconstitution after alpha-beta-depleted transplantation in children. Whole-study results and caveats: After transplant, high TCRbeta diversity at day 60 in some patients arose from surviving recipient T cells and thymic progenitors.

The sample holds many counts of this clonotype. No antigen is known for it. The library targeted TCRbeta and was prepared with unique molecular identifiers. TCRdb reprocessed the PCR reads with MiXCR, giving one entry per CDR3 protein. The profile shows about 200,000 distinct CDR3 sequences, approximately 7% of them singletons. Per germline, CDR1 SGHRS and CDR2 YFSETQ. The CDR3 covers 14 residues. Trimming at V came to 4 bases and at J to 7 bases, leaving 6 bases not matched to a gene. This sequence originates from a boy aged 2-9 years with acute lymphoblastic leukemia, due to receive a stem cell transplant. This chain connects TRBV5-1 to TRBJ2-1; 9 nucleotides agree with TRBD1. The sample in question was PBMCs, obtained before TCRalphabeta/CD19-depleted stem cell transplant. The DNA for the CDR3 is TGCGCCAGCAGCCTCCGGGACAGGGCGAATGAGCAGTTCTTC. This encodes CASSLRDRANEQFF. Using reference TRBV5-1 and TRBJ2-1 for the parts outside the CDR3, the full variable domain is KAGVTQTPRYLIKTRGQQVTLSCSPISGHRSVSWYQQTPGQGLQFLFEYFSETQRNKGNFPGRFSGRQFSNSRSEMNVSTLELGDSALYLCASSLRDRANEQFFGPGTRLTVL.